This TCR beta chain stems from a study of shared clonotypes between healthy human individuals. Germline V CDR1 and CDR2: SGHRS, YFSETQ. This CDR3 has 13 residues. Trimming took off 4 bases at V and 1 base at J, with 9 bases between the two ends. Only in-frame clones appear in the TCRdb table, and some are missing; sequencing was by immunoSEQ multiplex PCR. This sample yields under 2,500,000 clones, of which more than 90% are seen a single time; roughly 0.13% belongs to the top ten. The rearrangement uses TRBV5-1 and TRBJ2-7, with no clear D. Material: naive CD4+ T cells sorted from blood. Described subset: CD45RA+ positively selected. The TCR was taken from a young man in good health. CDR3 amino acids: CASSGRPSYEQYF. The CDR3 DNA reads as TGCGCCAGCAGCGGGCGCCCTTCCTACGAGCAGTACTTC.